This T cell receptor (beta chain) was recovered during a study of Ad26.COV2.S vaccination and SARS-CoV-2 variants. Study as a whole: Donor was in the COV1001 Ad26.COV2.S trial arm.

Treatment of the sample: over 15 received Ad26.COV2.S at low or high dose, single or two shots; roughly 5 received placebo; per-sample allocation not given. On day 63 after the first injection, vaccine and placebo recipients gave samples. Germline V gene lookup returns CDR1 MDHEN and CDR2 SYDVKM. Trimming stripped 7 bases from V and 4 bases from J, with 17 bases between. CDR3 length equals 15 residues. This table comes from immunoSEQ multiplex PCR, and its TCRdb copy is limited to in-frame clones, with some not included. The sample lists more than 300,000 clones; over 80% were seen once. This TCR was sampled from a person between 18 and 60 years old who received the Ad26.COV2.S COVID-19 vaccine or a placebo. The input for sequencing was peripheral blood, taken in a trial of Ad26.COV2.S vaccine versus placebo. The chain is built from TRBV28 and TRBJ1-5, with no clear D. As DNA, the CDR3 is TGTGCCAGCACTCTAGGCAGGTGGAGAAATCAGCCCCAGCATTTT. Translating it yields CASTLGRWRNQPQHF.